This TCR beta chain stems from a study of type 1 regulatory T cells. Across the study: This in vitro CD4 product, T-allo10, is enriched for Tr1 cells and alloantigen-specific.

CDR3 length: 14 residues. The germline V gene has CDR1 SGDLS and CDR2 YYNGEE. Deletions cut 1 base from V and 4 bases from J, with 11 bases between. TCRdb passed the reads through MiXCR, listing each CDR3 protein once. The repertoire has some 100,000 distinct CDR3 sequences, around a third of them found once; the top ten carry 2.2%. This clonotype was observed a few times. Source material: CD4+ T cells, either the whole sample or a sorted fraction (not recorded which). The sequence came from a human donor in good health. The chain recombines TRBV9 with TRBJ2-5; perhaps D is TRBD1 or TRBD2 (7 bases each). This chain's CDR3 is CASSVQGGSETQYF. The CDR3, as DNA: TGTGCCAGCAGCGTACAGGGGGGGTCAGAGACCCAGTACTTC.